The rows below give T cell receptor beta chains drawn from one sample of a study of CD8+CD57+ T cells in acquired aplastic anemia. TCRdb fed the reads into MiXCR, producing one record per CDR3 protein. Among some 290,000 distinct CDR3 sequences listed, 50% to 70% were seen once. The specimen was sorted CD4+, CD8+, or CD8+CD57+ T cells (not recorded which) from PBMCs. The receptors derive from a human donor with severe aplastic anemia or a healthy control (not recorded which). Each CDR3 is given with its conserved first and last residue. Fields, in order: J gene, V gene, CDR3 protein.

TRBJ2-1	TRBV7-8	CASSRDRSGNQQFF
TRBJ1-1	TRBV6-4	CATLGSGNTEAFF
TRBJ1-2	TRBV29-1	CSVFRGSYGYTF
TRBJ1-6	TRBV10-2	CASSDRNNSPLHF
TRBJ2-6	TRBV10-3	CAISESRTVTGANVLTF
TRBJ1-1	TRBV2	CASRVPNTEAFF
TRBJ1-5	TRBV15	CAASSIRQGGNQPQHF
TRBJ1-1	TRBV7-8	CASSSDQGLDTEAFF
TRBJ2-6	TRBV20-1	CSARGGGGNVLTF
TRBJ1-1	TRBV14	CASRRGGSGRATEAFF
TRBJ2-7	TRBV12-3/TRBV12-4	CASTVGRVQYF
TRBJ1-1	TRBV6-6	CASSYTQGPEAFF
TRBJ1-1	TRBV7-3	CASSLMPSSYTEAFF
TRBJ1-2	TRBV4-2	CASSQASDAGYTF
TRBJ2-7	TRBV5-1	CASSLGGQIPYEQYF
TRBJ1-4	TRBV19	CASSTGRMGNEKLFF
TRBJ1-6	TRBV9	CASSKLGYSPLHF
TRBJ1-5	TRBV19	CASGSLQPQHF
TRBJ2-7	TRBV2	CASSYYWGEGITYEQCF
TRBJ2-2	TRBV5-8	CASSSGTGPTGELFF
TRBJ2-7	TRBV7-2	CASSFGPPYEQYF
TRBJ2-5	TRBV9	CAMYLCATRTSGITAQYF
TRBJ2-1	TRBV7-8	CASSPSGDNEQFF
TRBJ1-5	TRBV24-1	CATRHPQPQHF
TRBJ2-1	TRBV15	CATSNSEREEIHSYNEQFF
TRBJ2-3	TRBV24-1	CATPGRMRDTQYF
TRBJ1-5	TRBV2	CASSETGGAQPQHF
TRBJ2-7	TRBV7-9	CASSELYGTVSYEQYF
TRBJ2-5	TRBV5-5	CASSNRYQETQYF
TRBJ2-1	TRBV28	CASRTGDANNEQFF
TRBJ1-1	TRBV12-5	CASGLRTANTEAFF
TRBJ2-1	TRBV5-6	CATCEAAGTYNEQFF
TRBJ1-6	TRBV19	CASSMVGSYNSPLHF
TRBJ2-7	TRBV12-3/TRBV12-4	CASTLGGYGQYF
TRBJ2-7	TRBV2	CASRADREEQYF
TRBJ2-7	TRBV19	CASTSSGTGSYEQYF
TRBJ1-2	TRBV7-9	CASSQGSERGYGYTF
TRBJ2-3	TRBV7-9	CASNRATQDTQYF
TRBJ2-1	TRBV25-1	CASSEYGTGNLNEQFF
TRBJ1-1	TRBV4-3	CASSLGRTEAFF
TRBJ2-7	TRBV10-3	CAISEMWGNPPYEQYF
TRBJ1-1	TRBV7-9	CASSQIQGGTEAFF
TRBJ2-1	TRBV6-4	CASSEAPRTEQFF
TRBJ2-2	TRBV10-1	CASSQYRDANTGELFF
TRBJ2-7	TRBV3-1	CASSQVAGHPSEQYF
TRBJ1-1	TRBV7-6	CASSLAVAGSTEAFF
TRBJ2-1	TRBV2	CASRRGRASNNEQFF
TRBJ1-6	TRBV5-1	CASSRFEYNSPLHF
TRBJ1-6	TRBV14	CASSQVTGSNSPLHF
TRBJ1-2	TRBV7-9	CASSSPGTGGYGYTF
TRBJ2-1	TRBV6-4	CASSRRRGGLDEQFF
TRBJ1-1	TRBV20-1	CSAREGRNTEAFF
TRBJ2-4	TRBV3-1	CASTSQNIQYF
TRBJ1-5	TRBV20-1	CSAKTTSNQPQHF
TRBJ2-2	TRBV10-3	CAIMWSDTGELFF
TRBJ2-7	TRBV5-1	CASSFGTGVAYEQYF
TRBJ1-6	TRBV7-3	CASSLAGANSPLHF
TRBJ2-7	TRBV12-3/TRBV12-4	CASTEASGLSSYEQYF
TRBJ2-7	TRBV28	CASTSRRPKEEQYF
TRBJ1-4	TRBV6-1	CASSDYQSGDEKLFF